The 12 T cell receptor beta chains below all came from one sample that was sequenced in a study of regulatory T cells in long-lasting Graves disease. Relying on iRepertoire HTBI primers and Arm-PCR of CDR3 regions, the team built TCR beta libraries. From the multiplex PCR reads, TCRdb called clonotypes with MiXCR, one entry per CDR3 protein. Among 560,000 or so distinct CDR3 sequences listed, 15% to 20% were seen once. Specified time point: newly diagnosed GD, antithyroid drugs for less than 3 months. RNA extracted from PBMCs served as the sequencing template. These same data were also listed under a study on T cells in Graves' hyperthyroidism and ophthalmopathy.

Material: peripheral blood mononuclear cells (PBMCs), obtained at new diagnosis, from a patient treated with antithyroid drugs. All receptors derive from a man younger than 30 with Graves disease.

This clonotype has just a few counts. The chain carries TRBV5-5 and TRBJ2-5; D not resolved. V lost 2 bases and J 5 bases, leaving 13 bases between the germline ends. The CDR3 length is 14 residues. Germline CDR1 reads SGHKS; CDR2 reads YYEKEE (reference sequence). The CDR3 loop reads CASSLSLGVETQYF. The CDR3 DNA reads as TGTGCCAGCAGCTTATCCCTTGGGGTTGAGACCCAGTACTTC.

This clonotype was counted many times. The chain joins TRBV20-1 to TRBJ2-1; 15 positions match TRBD2. V shed 3 bases, J shed 9 bases, and the junction held 12 bases outside the gene matches. There are 17 residues in the CDR3. Germline CDR1 reads DFQATT; CDR2 reads SNEGSKA (reference sequence). The CDR3, as DNA: TGCAGTGCTAGCGGCGGGGGACTAGCGGGAGGAGTGGGTGAGCAGTTCTTC. This codes for CSASGGGLAGGVGEQFF.

This clonotype was detected a few times. The DNA of the CDR3 is TGTGCCAGCAGTGTAACAGGGGGCCCCTACAATGAGCAGTTCTTC. Encoded protein: CASSVTGGPYNEQFF. V gene TRBV28 combines with J gene TRBJ2-1; 9 nucleotides agree with TRBD1. Germline V gene lookup returns CDR1 MDHEN and CDR2 SYDVKM. The CDR3 contains 15 residues. With V trimmed by 5 bases and J by 2 bases, 4 bases remained unmatched.

J is TRBJ2-3 and V is TRBV5-1; 9 positions match TRBD1. The end of the DNA is better explained by TRBJ2-5, so the J call may be wrong. The CDR3 runs 13 residues. Germline V gene data show CDR1 as SGHRS and CDR2 as YFSETQ. The CDR3 here is CASSWGQGETQYF. CDR3 sequence (DNA): TGCGCCAGCAGCTGGGGACAGGGAGAGACCCAGTACTTC.

There are many counts of this clonotype. This chain connects TRBV13 to TRBJ2-5; 8 bases agree with TRBD1. The CDR3 runs 13 residues. The V gene's germline CDR1 is PRHDT and CDR2 FYEKMQ (reference sequence). After removal of 2 bases from V and 4 bases from J, the junction contained 0 bases not matched to a gene. The CDR3 region has the DNA TGTGCCAGCAGCTTACAGGGGGCAGAGACCCAGTACTTC. It encodes CASSLQGAETQYF.

This clonotype was seen a few times. The V and J genes are TRBV7-9 and TRBJ2-5, with D tentatively TRBD1 (6 bases). The CDR3 consists of 17 residues. CDR1 and CDR2 (germline): SEHNR, FQNEAQ (reference sequence). Trimming pared 2 bases from V and 1 base from J, leaving 17 bases between. The CDR3 coding sequence is TGTGCCAGCAGCTTATTGGGGGCCCCAACCCGCCAAGAGACCCAGTACTTC. Its translation is CASSLLGAPTRQETQYF.

This clonotype was observed many times. The V call is TRBV28, the J call TRBJ2-7; 7 bases fit TRBD1. The CDR3 totals 20 residues. V lost 4 bases and J lost 4; bases outside the gene matches: 25. Germline V gene data show CDR1 as MDHEN and CDR2 as SYDVKM. In nucleotides, the CDR3 is TGTGCCAGCAGTTCCCCCCGACAGGGCGCGACCCGTACCCTACCGTACGAGCAGTACTTC. Encoded protein: CASSSPRQGATRTLPYEQYF.

This clonotype was found many times. The chain combines TRBV12-3 or TRBV12-4 with TRBJ1-5; D call uncertain. V was shortened by 4 bases and J by 3 bases, with 13 bases between the two germline ends. The CDR3 extends over 15 amino acids. The CDR3 sequence is CASSSRGSYNQPQHF. The CDR3 coding sequence is TGTGCCAGCAGTTCACGAGGTTCCTACAATCAGCCCCAGCATTTT.

This chain connects TRBV29-1 to TRBJ1-3; 7 nucleotides line up with TRBD1. The CDR3 is 14 amino acids. V was pared by 6 bases and J by 1 base, with 6 bases of the junction left unmatched. Germline V CDR1 and CDR2: SQVTM, ANQGSEA. The CDR3, as DNA: TGCAGCGTGGAGGGGGCAAATTCTGGAAACACCATATATTTT. This codes for CSVEGANSGNTIYF.

The rearrangement links TRBV4-2 to TRBJ2-5; 14 bases map to TRBD2. The germline CDR1 and CDR2 sequences are LGHNA and YNFKEQ. This CDR3 spans 17 amino acids. The J segment lost 7 bases and the V segment lost 1 base, leaving 8 bases of the junction unmatched. As DNA, the CDR3 is TGTGCCAGCAGCCAAGGGACTAGCGGGAGGTCGCAGGCGACCCAGTACTTC. Translating gives CASSQGTSGRSQATQYF.

This rearrangement joins TRBV19 to TRBJ1-2; TRBD1 matches 10 bases. The V segment lost 9 bases and the J segment 4 bases; nucleotides outside the gene matches: 5. The CDR3 length is 13 residues. Germline V gene data show CDR1 as LNHDA and CDR2 as SQIVND (reference sequence). Here the CDR3 reads CASRDRGGYGYTF. CDR3 coding DNA: TGTGCCAGCCGGGACAGGGGCGGCTATGGCTACACCTTC.

V is TRBV4-1 and J is TRBJ2-2, with D perhaps TRBD2 (6 bases). CDR3 length: 16 residues. Germline CDR1 is MGHRA and CDR2 is YSYEKL. Trimming cost V 5 bases and J 6 bases, with 19 bases left between them. The CDR3 coding sequence is TGCGCCAGCAGCTTCATGACGGGGGAAGGCGCCGGGGAGCTGTTTTTT. Its translation: CASSFMTGEGAGELFF.